This entry is about one TCR beta chain. Data came from immunoSEQ multiplex PCR; TCRdb stores just in-frame clones and leaves some out. The table shows 200,000 to 250,000 clones, with 87% occurring only once. With 5 bases removed from V and 3 bases from J, the gap between germline ends came to 8 bases. This CDR3 contains 12 residues. Germline CDR1 and CDR2: MGHRA and YSYEKL. This sample was included in a study of blood T cell repertoires in COVID-19. This clonotype was sampled from a woman aged 18-29 years who had recovered from COVID-19. V and J are TRBV4-1 and TRBJ2-7, with D perhaps matching TRBD1 (6 bases). Sequencing was performed on peripheral blood. This CDR3 reads CASSETGYEQYF. CDR3 in DNA: TGCGCCAGCAGCGAGACAGGCTACGAGCAGTACTTC.